This TCR beta chain was identified in a study of beta chain features in type 1 diabetes. In the study overall: Age, gender and cell yields were similar between patients and healthy donors.

The CDR3 contains 15 residues. CDR1 and CDR2 (germline): KGHSH, LQKENI. V was clipped by 2 bases and J by 8 bases; unmatched bases: 8. Sequenced material consisted of expressed TCRB transcripts (all of the isolated RNA was reverse transcribed). Generated by immunoSEQ multiplex PCR, the TCRdb table keeps only in-frame clones and is missing some. The top ten clones hold approximately 0.011% of a sample with roughly 240,000 clones, 24% of them seen once. Notes on the study in general: All four CD4+ subsets from Type 1 diabetes patients carried moderately but significantly shorter TCRB CDR3s.

Comments on this clone: Its antigen is currently unknown.

The material sequenced was naive CD4+ T cells from blood. The sequence derives from a woman under 40 with type 1 diabetes. This sequence joins TRBV18 and TRBJ2-1, with 8 nucleotides matching TRBD2. CDR3 in DNA: TGTGCCAGCTCACCAAGGAGCGGGAGTAGGGATGAGCAGTTCTTC. It yields the protein CASSPRSGSRDEQFF.